The 27 T cell receptor beta chains below all came from one sample that was sequenced in a study of blood T cell repertoires in COVID-19. Assay: immunoSEQ multiplex PCR; the TCRdb copy retains only in-frame clones and omits some. The table lists hundreds of thousands of clones, almost 90% of them singletons, with around 6.6% in the top ten. Sample: peripheral blood. These TCRs come from a woman aged 70-85 years with COVID-19, enrolled during active disease.

The chain uses TRBV27 and TRBJ1-1, with 12 nucleotides matching TRBD1. The CDR3 consists of 16 residues. V shed 2 bases, J shed 6 bases, and the junction held 7 bases outside the gene matches. Germline assignment: CDR1 MNHEY and CDR2 SMNVEV (reference sequence). The CDR3 loop reads CASSLAGTGGIAEAFF. In DNA form, the CDR3 reads TGTGCCAGCAGTTTAGCCGGGACAGGGGGCATAGCTGAAGCTTTCTTT.

The chain joins TRBV7-9 to TRBJ1-1; D possibly corresponds to TRBD1 (5 bases). Per the germline V gene, CDR1 is SEHNR and CDR2 is FQNEAQ (reference sequence). This CDR3 comprises 13 residues. V lost 5 bases and J 5 bases, leaving 12 bases between the germline ends. For the CDR3, the DNA is TGTGCCAGCAGCCCGCCGGGGGGGACTGAAGCTTTCTTT. It translates to CASSPPGGTEAFF.

This chain connects TRBV5-1 to TRBJ1-1; tentative D call: TRBD1 (5 bases). Between the trimmed V and J ends, which lost 0 bases and 4 bases, there was a span of 16 bases. CDR1 is SGHRS and CDR2 is YFSETQ in the germline V gene. The CDR3 is 16 amino acids. DNA of the CDR3: TGCGCCAGCAGCTTGGGCCCGGGACTCTCGGGCACTGAAGCTTTCTTT. It yields the protein CASSLGPGLSGTEAFF.

The chain combines TRBV12-3 or TRBV12-4 with TRBJ2-5, with D possibly matching TRBD2 (5 bases). There are 13 residues in the CDR3. The V gene lost 2 bases and the J gene lost 7 bases, with 11 bases spanning the gap. CDR3 sequence: CASSLNGERTQYF. CDR3 bases: TGTGCCAGCAGTTTAAACGGGGAGCGGACCCAGTACTTC.

This clone appeared a single time. The rearrangement uses TRBV19 and TRBJ1-5, with D possibly matching TRBD1 (5 bases). Germline-derived CDR1 and CDR2 are LNHDA and SQIVND (reference sequence). The CDR3 extends over 17 amino acids. V gave up 4 bases and J gave up 0 bases, with 16 bases separating them. CDR3 sequence reads: CASSKTPRGGSNQPQHF. As DNA, the CDR3 is TGTGCCAGTAGTAAAACCCCTCGGGGGGGTAGCAATCAGCCCCAGCATTTT.

V is TRBV2 and J is TRBJ1-5; the D is unclear. Deletions cut 5 bases from V and 5 bases from J, with 16 bases between. Per the germline V gene, CDR1 is SNHLY and CDR2 is FYNNEI. The CDR3 has 15 residues. This chain's CDR3 is CASSKPPGRDQPQHF. Here the CDR3 DNA reads TGTGCCAGCAGTAAACCCCCGGGGAGGGATCAGCCCCAGCATTTT.

The CDR3, as DNA: TGTGCCAGCTCACCTGCTCGGACAGGGGAAGACGGCTACACCTTC. This encodes CASSPARTGEDGYTF. The rearrangement links TRBV18 to TRBJ1-2, with 9 bases matching TRBD1. The ends lost 3 bases at V and 8 bases at J; junction bases unmatched: 10. The CDR3 sequence is 15 residues long. The germline gives CDR1 KGHSH, CDR2 LQKENI.

This sequence joins TRBV19 and TRBJ1-2; the match to TRBD1 covers 7 bases. CDR1 is LNHDA and CDR2 is SQIVND in the germline V gene (reference sequence). V lost 5 bases to trimming and J lost 4 bases; unmatched junction nucleotides: 10. This CDR3 region has 15 residues. CDR3 in DNA: TGTGCCAGTAGTTTTACCATGGGACAGACCTATGGCTACACCTTC. Its translation: CASSFTMGQTYGYTF.

The V call is TRBV3-1 (or the pseudogene TRBV3-2), the J call TRBJ2-3, with 8 bases aligning to TRBD2. The CDR3 is 13 residues long. Losses at the gene ends were 4 bases for V and 9 bases for J; bases not matched to a gene: 6. The germline CDR1 and CDR2 sequences are LGHDT and YNNKEL (reference sequence). The chain's CDR3 is CASSLQAGETQYF. The CDR3 DNA reads as TGTGCCAGCAGCCTCCAAGCGGGGGAAACGCAGTATTTT.

CDR3 coding DNA: TGTGCCAGCAGCGTGACAGGGGGCAGTAGCACAGATACGCAGTATTTT. Amino acid sequence: CASSVTGGSSTDTQYF. The chain employs TRBV9 and TRBJ2-3, with 10 bases fitting TRBD1. The germline V gene encodes CDR1 SGDLS and CDR2 YYNGEE. The CDR3 is 16 amino acids. V trimming: 2 bases; J trimming: 0 bases; junction bases outside the gene matches: 3.

This sequence joins TRBV5-6 and TRBJ1-2, with 8 bases identical to TRBD1. J lost 4 bases, V lost 4 bases, and 9 bases had no gene match. In germline, CDR1 is SGHDT, CDR2 YYEEEE. The CDR3 is made up of 15 amino acids. DNA of the CDR3: TGTGCCAGCAGCGATGGACAGGGCGCCTTCTATGGCTACACCTTC. Translating gives CASSDGQGAFYGYTF.

This rearrangement joins TRBV30 to TRBJ2-3, with TRBD1 identical over 10 bases. The CDR3 is made up of 14 amino acids. The junction had 9 bases not matched to a gene; V was cut back by 5 bases and J by 7 bases. Per the germline V gene, CDR1 is GTSNPN and CDR2 is SVGIG (reference sequence). CDR3 bases: TGTGCCTGGGAGCCGGGACAGGGGTTGCATACGCAGTATTTT. Its protein is CAWEPGQGLHTQYF.

This clone is a singleton in its sample. The chain combines TRBV19 with TRBJ2-7; 8 bases are a match to TRBD1. The V gene end was trimmed by 5 bases and the J gene end by 1 base; junction bases not matched to a gene: 4. Germline CDR1 and CDR2: LNHDA and SQIVND (reference sequence). This CDR3 has 14 amino acids. In DNA, the CDR3 is TGTGCCAGTAGTCCCCGACAGGGGTCCTACGAGCAGTACTTC. Its translation: CASSPRQGSYEQYF.

The rearrangement links TRBV6-5 to TRBJ2-3; a weak D match, TRBD1 (5 bases). This CDR3 comprises 13 residues. V lost 6 bases and J lost 0, with 7 bases in between. Germline V gives CDR1 MNHEY, CDR2 SVGAGI. The CDR3 loop reads CASRGPSTDTQYF. The DNA of the CDR3 is TGTGCCAGCAGGGGGCCTAGCACAGATACGCAGTATTTT.

This clone was picked up a small number of times. This chain joins TRBV19 and TRBJ2-3; 8 bases are shared with TRBD1. V lost 4 bases to trimming and J lost 1 base; unmatched junction nucleotides: 1. Germline lookup yields CDR1 LNHDA and CDR2 SQIVND (reference sequence). The CDR3 is made up of 14 amino acids. Here the CDR3 DNA reads TGTGCCAGTAGTAGGACAGGGCGCACAGATACGCAGTATTTT. Protein sequence: CASSRTGRTDTQYF.

The chain has TRBV5-4 and TRBJ1-1; 9 bases map to TRBD1. V lost 4 bases, J lost 6 bases, and 10 bases stayed unmatched. Germline V gene lookup returns CDR1 SGHNT and CDR2 YYREEE (reference sequence). The CDR3 runs 15 residues. This CDR3 is CASSPTGGTEAEAFF. In nucleotides, the CDR3 is TGTGCCAGCAGCCCGACAGGGGGAACTGAGGCTGAAGCTTTCTTT. The full variable domain, its missing parts supplied by reference TRBV5-4 and TRBJ1-1, is ETGVTQSPTHLIKTRGQQVTLRCSSQSGHNTVSWYQQALGQGPQFIFQYYREEENGRGNFPPRFSGLQFPNYSSELNVNALELDDSALYLCASSPTGGTEAEAFFGQGTRLTVV.

This chain links TRBV18 with TRBJ2-7, with 9 nucleotides matching TRBD1. This CDR3 has 14 amino acids. V shed 3 bases, J shed 3 bases, and the junction held 3 bases outside the gene matches. Germline loops: CDR1 KGHSH, CDR2 LQKENI. The CDR3 coding sequence is TGTGCCAGCTCACCCCGGGACAGGGTCTACGAGCAGTACTTC. Its protein is CASSPRDRVYEQYF.

The CDR3 loop is CASLQGEETQYF. The CDR3 DNA sequence: TGTGCCAGCTTACAGGGGGAAGAGACCCAGTACTTC. V and J are TRBV7-9 and TRBJ2-5, with 8 bases that match TRBD1. The CDR3 extends over 12 amino acids. V shed 8 bases and J 3 bases; nucleotides not matched to a gene: 2. Germline V gene lookup returns CDR1 SEHNR and CDR2 FQNEAQ (reference sequence).

As DNA, the CDR3 is TGTGCCAGCAGTCAGGCGGGGACAGGGGGCGAGGAGACCCAGTACTTC. Translation: CASSQAGTGGEETQYF. This chain uses TRBV27 with TRBJ2-5; 12 bases align to TRBD1. In germline, CDR1 is MNHEY, CDR2 SMNVEV (reference sequence). The CDR3 has 16 amino acids. Trimming took 5 bases from V and 5 from J; bases not matched to a gene: 9.

The chain's CDR3 is CASSIKPRGRSPLHF. The CDR3 DNA follows: TGTGCCAGTAGTATAAAACCCAGGGGCCGTTCACCCCTCCACTTT. The chain links TRBV19 to TRBJ1-6, with D possibly being TRBD1 (6 bases). In germline, CDR1 is LNHDA, CDR2 SQIVND (reference sequence). The CDR3 contains 15 residues. Deletions cut 2 bases from V and 9 bases from J, with 14 bases between.

The chain couples TRBV20-1 to TRBJ1-1, with 7 bases that match TRBD1. Germline CDR1 and CDR2: DFQATT and SNEGSKA (reference sequence). The CDR3 runs to 10 residues. After removal of 3 bases from V and 8 bases from J, the junction contained 0 bases not matched to a gene. CDR3 sequence: CSARDREAFF. The CDR3 DNA reads as TGCAGTGCTAGGGACAGGGAAGCTTTCTTT.

This clone appeared once. The chain recombines TRBV9 with TRBJ2-3; 8 bases match TRBD2. With V trimmed by 0 bases and J by 2 bases, 5 bases remained unmatched. From germline, CDR1 is SGDLS and CDR2 YYNGEE. This CDR3 region has 16 residues. The CDR3 nucleotides are TGTGCCAGCAGCGTAGGCGGGGGGAACCCCACAGATACGCAGTATTTT. Its translation: CASSVGGGNPTDTQYF.

This chain links TRBV24-1 with TRBJ1-5, with TRBD1 as a possible D gene (6 bases). The ends were cut back, 3 bases at V and 1 base at J, with 9 bases in the middle. Looked up from germline, CDR1 is KGHDR and CDR2 is SFDVKD. CDR3 length equals 15 residues. CDR3: CATSDDRTSNQPQHF. Written as DNA, the CDR3 is TGTGCCACCAGTGATGACAGGACGAGCAATCAGCCCCAGCATTTT.

The V gene is TRBV2, the J gene TRBJ1-5, with 9 bases lining up with TRBD1. The CDR3 totals 14 residues. The V and J ends lost 5 bases and 6 bases, in that order; junction bases with no gene match: 5. Germline V lookup: CDR1 SNHLY, CDR2 FYNNEI. In nucleotides, the CDR3 is TGTGCCAGCAGTAAACAGGGGGCGGGTCAGCCCCAGCATTTT. Translating gives CASSKQGAGQPQHF. Combining the CDR3 with reference TRBV2 and TRBJ1-5 gives the whole variable domain EPEVTQTPSHQVTQMGQEVILRCVPISNHLYFYWYRQILGQKVEFLVSFYNNEISEKSEIFDDQFSVERPDGSNFTLKIRSTKLEDSAMYFCASSKQGAGQPQHFGDGTRLSIL.

The rearrangement uses TRBV9 and TRBJ1-4, with 9 positions matching TRBD1. Germline lookup yields CDR1 SGDLS and CDR2 YYNGEE. The CDR3 extends over 19 amino acids. With V trimmed by 1 base and J by 0 bases, 10 bases remained unmatched. CDR3: CASSVIRRDRATTNEKLFF. DNA of the CDR3: TGTGCCAGCAGCGTAATCCGGCGGGACAGGGCTACAACTAATGAAAAACTGTTTTTT.

J is TRBJ2-1 and V is TRBV11-2; D perhaps matches TRBD2 (6 bases). In germline, CDR1 is SGHAT, CDR2 FQNNGV. Trimming left V 5 bases short and J 4 bases short, with 24 bases between. CDR3 length: 18 amino acids. CDR3 amino acids: CASSLDSLVAAPYNEQFF. The CDR3 bases are TGTGCCAGCAGCCTGGATTCATTGGTAGCGGCGCCGTACAATGAGCAGTTCTTC.

The chain couples TRBV5-1 to TRBJ2-7; the match to TRBD2 covers 7 bases. V shed 1 base and J 1 base; nucleotides not matched to a gene: 8. Germline V gene data show CDR1 as SGHRS and CDR2 as YFSETQ. The CDR3 runs 16 residues. The DNA of the CDR3 is TGCGCCAGCAGCTTGTTAGGCGGGGGTGTATCCTACGAGCAGTACTTC. Translation: CASSLLGGGVSYEQYF.